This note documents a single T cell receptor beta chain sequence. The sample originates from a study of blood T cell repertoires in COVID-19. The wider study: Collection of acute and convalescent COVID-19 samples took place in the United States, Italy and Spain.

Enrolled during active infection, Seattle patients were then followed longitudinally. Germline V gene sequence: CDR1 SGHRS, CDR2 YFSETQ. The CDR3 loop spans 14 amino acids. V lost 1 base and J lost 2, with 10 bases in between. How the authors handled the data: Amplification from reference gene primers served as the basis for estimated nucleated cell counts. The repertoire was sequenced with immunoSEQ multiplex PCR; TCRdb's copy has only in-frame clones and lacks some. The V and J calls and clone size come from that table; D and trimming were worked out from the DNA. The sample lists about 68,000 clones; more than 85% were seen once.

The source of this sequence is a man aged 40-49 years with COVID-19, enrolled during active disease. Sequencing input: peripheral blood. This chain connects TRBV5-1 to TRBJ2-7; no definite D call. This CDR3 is CASSLNTPTYEQYF. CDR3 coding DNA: TGCGCCAGCAGCTTGAACACACCGACCTACGAGCAGTACTTC.